The 27 T cell receptor beta chains below all came from one sample that was sequenced in a study of T cells in localized non-small cell lung cancer. Using immunoSEQ multiplex PCR, the repertoire was profiled, and TCRdb retains in-frame clones only, with some absent. The sample has about 2,700 clones, approximately 25% seen once. The sequences come from lung tumor tissue, collected before any cancer treatment. The receptors here all came from a male donor at least 60 years old with stage I lung adenocarcinoma.

This clone was observed a handful of times. The rearrangement joins TRBV6-8 to TRBJ2-7; 7 bases map to TRBD2. This CDR3 is 14 amino acids long. After removal of 6 bases from V and 0 bases from J, the junction contained 5 bases not matched to a gene. CDR1 and CDR2 from the germline V gene are MNHGY and SAAAGT. The CDR3 protein is CASRARGDSYEQYF. The CDR3 DNA follows: TGTGCCAGCAGAGCTCGGGGGGACTCCTACGAGCAGTACTTC.

By share of the sample, this clone is large (0.1 to 1%). The chain carries TRBV14 and TRBJ2-1; no definite D call. Germline-derived CDR1 and CDR2 are SGHDN and FVKESK. This CDR3 has 16 amino acids. The V and J ends lost 1 base and 0 bases respectively, with 10 bases between them. The CDR3 coding sequence is TGTGCCAGCAGCCAAGGAGGAATCTACTCCTACAATGAGCAGTTCTTC. Protein sequence: CASSQGGIYSYNEQFF.

This clone was recorded a few times. This chain joins TRBV11-1 and TRBJ2-3; D call uncertain. V was clipped by 5 bases and J by 2 bases, with 14 bases between them. The CDR3 runs to 15 residues. Germline CDR1 is SGHAT and CDR2 is FQDESV (reference sequence). This CDR3 reads CASSPADPHTDTQYF. The CDR3 nucleotides read TGTGCCAGCAGCCCCGCGGATCCACACACAGATACGCAGTATTTT.

The J gene is TRBJ1-2, the V gene TRBV14; 7 nucleotides line up with TRBD1. Per the germline V gene, CDR1 is SGHDN and CDR2 is FVKESK. This CDR3 has 15 residues. V lost 3 bases and J lost 4; bases outside the gene matches: 8. The CDR3 protein is CASSHLQGRSYGYTF. As DNA, the CDR3 is TGTGCCAGCAGCCACTTACAGGGGCGAAGCTATGGCTACACCTTC.

There are a few counts of this clone. The chain couples TRBV7-2 to TRBJ2-3, with D hard to call. Trimming took off 5 bases at V and 6 bases at J, with 12 bases between the two ends. The CDR3 totals 13 residues. The germline gives CDR1 SGHTA, CDR2 FQGNSA. The CDR3: CASSSSLEDTQYF. CDR3 in DNA: TGTGCCAGCAGCAGTTCCTTGGAGGATACGCAGTATTTT.

The chain joins TRBV6-8 to TRBJ1-1; 11 bases align to TRBD1. The germline V gene has CDR1 MNHGY and CDR2 SAAAGT. V shed 6 bases, J shed 8 bases, and the junction held 14 bases outside the gene matches. CDR3 length equals 16 residues. The CDR3 loop is CASRIRDRGTMTEAFF. CDR3 sequence (DNA): TGTGCCAGCAGGATCCGGGACAGGGGGACGATGACCGAAGCTTTCTTT.

Only a few counts were recorded for this clone. This chain uses TRBV11-3 with TRBJ2-6, with D possibly being TRBD2 (7 bases). The germline V gene encodes CDR1 SGHNT and CDR2 YENEEA. V lost 3 bases and J lost 2, with 14 bases in between. The CDR3 extends over 17 amino acids. CDR3 amino acids: CASSFRGGGPGANVLTF. In nucleotides, the CDR3 is TGTGCCAGCAGCTTTAGAGGGGGGGGCCCTGGGGCCAACGTCCTGACTTTC. The full variable domain, rest sourced from reference TRBV11-3 and TRBJ2-6, is EAGVVQSPRYKIIEKKQPVAFWCNPISGHNTLYWYLQNLGQGPELLIRYENEEAVDDSQLPKDRFSAERLKGVDSTLKIQPAELGDSAVYLCASSFRGGGPGANVLTFGAGSRLTVL.

The chain carries TRBV14 and TRBJ1-3; no firm D call. The CDR3 spans 15 residues. V gave up 2 bases and J gave up 0 bases, with 8 bases separating them. Germline V gene sequence: CDR1 SGHDN, CDR2 FVKESK. The CDR3 spells CASSQQDNSGNTIYF. The CDR3 DNA is TGTGCCAGCAGCCAACAAGACAACTCTGGAAACACCATATATTTT.

This chain joins TRBV28 and TRBJ1-3, with no clear D. The CDR3 length is 17 residues. The ends were cut back, 2 bases at V and 6 bases at J, with 20 bases in the middle. CDR1 and CDR2 from the germline V gene are MDHEN and SYDVKM. CDR3 protein: CASSLTLGSLTKNTIYF. CDR3 nucleotide sequence: TGTGCCAGCAGTTTAACTTTAGGGTCCCTAACCAAAAACACCATATATTTT.

This clone was seen a handful of times. The genes are TRBV11-3 and TRBJ1-3, with a weak D call TRBD1 (5 bases). CDR3 length: 17 residues. Germline assignment: CDR1 SGHNT and CDR2 YENEEA. Trimming took 0 bases from V and 0 from J, leaving 12 bases between them. The CDR3 loop reads CASSLEGQPLSGNTIYF. CDR3 nucleotide sequence: TGTGCCAGCAGCTTAGAGGGGCAGCCCCTCTCTGGAAACACCATATATTTT.

In this sample, this clone is medium-sized. The rearrangement uses TRBV9 and TRBJ2-7; TRBD1 matches 7 bases. Trimming removed 5 bases from V and 2 bases from J; junction bases left unmatched: 10. The germline V gene has CDR1 SGDLS and CDR2 YYNGEE. This CDR3 region has 15 residues. CDR3 protein: CASRRPRGQTYEQYF. The CDR3 coding sequence is TGTGCCAGCAGGAGACCCAGGGGACAGACCTACGAGCAGTACTTC.

CDR3 DNA: TGTGCCAGCAACAGTCCTAGCGGGAGGGCAGATACGCAGTATTTT. Translated, it gives CASNSPSGRADTQYF. The chain carries TRBV11-3 and TRBJ2-3, with TRBD2 matching 12 bases. The CDR3 covers 15 residues. Germline CDR1 is SGHNT and CDR2 is YENEEA. V trimming: 7 bases; J trimming: 4 bases; junction bases outside the gene matches: 6. The full variable domain, completed using reference TRBV11-3 and TRBJ2-3, is EAGVVQSPRYKIIEKKQPVAFWCNPISGHNTLYWYLQNLGQGPELLIRYENEEAVDDSQLPKDRFSAERLKGVDSTLKIQPAELGDSAVYLCASNSPSGRADTQYFGPGTRLTVL.

This rearrangement joins TRBV18 to TRBJ2-3, with 9 bases that match TRBD2. The V segment lost 0 bases and the J segment 1 base; nucleotides outside the gene matches: 11. CDR1 is KGHSH and CDR2 is LQKENI in the germline V gene. The CDR3 contains 19 residues. The CDR3 region has the DNA TGTGCCAGCTCACCACCGTATATTAGCGGGAGAGGGGGCACAGATACGCAGTATTTT. This translates into CASSPPYISGRGGTDTQYF.

The rearrangement links TRBV18 to TRBJ2-3; D is undetermined. The CDR3 sequence is 16 residues long. V lost 1 base, J lost 4 bases, and 15 bases lay in between. Germline CDR1 and CDR2: KGHSH and LQKENI. CDR3 sequence: CASSPLSPPRADTQYF. In nucleotides, the CDR3 is TGTGCCAGCTCACCACTTTCACCCCCGCGCGCAGATACGCAGTATTTT.

The chain combines TRBV19 with TRBJ2-1; 9 bases match TRBD1. The CDR3 has 14 residues. With V trimmed by 7 bases and J by 7 bases, 8 bases remained unmatched. CDR1 is LNHDA, CDR2 SQIVND, per germline (reference sequence). Written as DNA, the CDR3 is TGTGCCAGTATCGATGGACAGGGGAGGAATGAGCAGTTCTTC. Its protein product is CASIDGQGRNEQFF.

This clone was counted between two and nine times. The chain employs TRBV9 and TRBJ1-3; no clear D gene. CDR3 size: 14 residues. Germline-derived CDR1 and CDR2 are SGDLS and YYNGEE. With 7 bases removed from V and 0 bases from J, the gap between germline ends came to 11 bases. As DNA, the CDR3 is TGTGCCAGCTTACAGTGGAGCTCTGGAAACACCATATATTTT. Protein sequence: CASLQWSSGNTIYF.

This clone showed up just a few times. The V and J genes are TRBV11-3 and TRBJ2-6, with no clear D. CDR1 and CDR2 (germline): SGHNT, YENEEA. Trimming cost V 5 bases and J 0 bases, with 8 bases left between them. This CDR3 region has 15 residues. The CDR3 DNA reads as TGTGCCAGCAGCCAAAGTGTCTCTGGGGCCAACGTCCTGACTTTC. This sequence encodes CASSQSVSGANVLTF.

The chain is built from TRBV18 and TRBJ2-7; weak D call: TRBD1 (6 bases). This CDR3 region has 13 residues. Trimming pared 4 bases from V and 5 bases from J, leaving 12 bases between. Germline-derived CDR1 and CDR2 are KGHSH and LQKENI. The CDR3 protein is CASSRPGADEQYF. DNA of the CDR3: TGTGCCAGCTCACGCCCAGGGGCGGACGAGCAGTACTTC. Filled out from reference TRBV18 and TRBJ2-7, the complete variable domain reads NAGVMQNPRHLVRRRGQEARLRCSPMKGHSHVYWYRQLPEEGLKFMVYLQKENIIDESGMPKERFSAEFPKEGPSILRIQQVVRGDSAAYFCASSRPGADEQYFGPGTRLTVT.

This clone was seen a handful of times. The rearrangement joins TRBV27 to TRBJ1-6; D is possibly TRBD1 (6 bases). Trimming took off 8 bases at V and 7 bases at J, with 21 bases between the two ends. In germline, CDR1 is MNHEY, CDR2 SMNVEV (reference sequence). The CDR3 runs to 16 residues. The CDR3 nucleotides are TGTGCCAGCGCACCGACCGACTGGACAGAGAATTCACCCCTCCACTTT. Its translation: CASAPTDWTENSPLHF.

The chain couples TRBV25-1 to TRBJ2-1; D not resolved. V was pared by 7 bases and J by 6 bases, with 13 bases between. The germline V gene has CDR1 MGHDK and CDR2 SYGVNS. The CDR3 is 13 amino acids. The CDR3 DNA reads TGTGCCAGCATGAAGGCAGTGGGCAATGAGCAGTTCTTC. It codes for CASMKAVGNEQFF.

This clone appeared a few times. The same CDR3 arises from other DNA sequences in this sample as well. The chain couples TRBV28 to TRBJ1-1; no clear D gene. The CDR3 is 13 residues long. Per the germline V gene, CDR1 is MDHEN and CDR2 is SYDVKM. Trimming shortened V by 3 bases and J by 5 bases, and 10 bases separated the two germline ends. CDR3 nucleotide sequence: TGTGCCAGCAGTTTTGGTCCGGGGACTGAAGCTTTCTTT. Amino acid sequence: CASSFGPGTEAFF.

The V gene is TRBV25-1, the J gene TRBJ2-2; D remains ambiguous. The CDR3 spans 15 residues. V was cut by 1 base and J by 6 bases, with 12 bases left in between. Germline V gives CDR1 MGHDK, CDR2 SYGVNS. CDR3 region: CASSEFGPSAGELFF. CDR3 in DNA: TGTGCCAGCAGTGAATTCGGGCCTTCGGCCGGGGAGCTGTTTTTT.

V gene TRBV14 combines with J gene TRBJ2-6; D remains ambiguous. V gave up 3 bases and J gave up 0 bases, with 9 bases separating them. The CDR3 loop spans 16 amino acids. The germline V gene encodes CDR1 SGHDN and CDR2 FVKESK. This CDR3 reads CASSQGGYSGANVLTF. The CDR3 bases are TGTGCCAGCAGCCAGGGCGGTTACTCTGGGGCCAACGTCCTGACTTTC. The entire variable domain, with the rest obtained from reference TRBV14 and TRBJ2-6, is as follows: EAGVTQFPSHSVIEKGQTVTLRCDPISGHDNLYWYRRVMGKEIKFLLHFVKESKQDESGMPNNRFLAERTGGTYSTLKVQPAELEDSGVYFCASSQGGYSGANVLTFGAGSRLTVL.

In its sample, this clone ranks as medium-sized. This rearrangement joins TRBV11-3 to TRBJ2-7, with D perhaps given as TRBD1 or TRBD2 (5 bases each). V was trimmed by 3 bases and J by 2 bases, leaving 14 bases between them. This CDR3 region has 15 residues. Per the germline V gene, CDR1 is SGHNT and CDR2 is YENEEA. The CDR3 region is CASSLDPGPTYEQYF. The CDR3 region has the DNA TGTGCCAGCAGCTTGGATCCGGGACCCACCTACGAGCAGTACTTC.

This clone was observed a handful of times. The chain joins TRBV19 to TRBJ2-1; 8 bases line up with TRBD2. Germline V CDR1 and CDR2: LNHDA, SQIVND (reference sequence). CDR3 length: 14 amino acids. V trimming: 10 bases; J trimming: 0 bases; junction bases outside the gene matches: 5. The CDR3 here is CANPSGSSYNEQFF. For the CDR3, the DNA is TGTGCCAACCCCAGCGGGAGCTCCTACAATGAGCAGTTCTTC.

This chain links TRBV6-8 with TRBJ2-1; TRBD1 matches at 8 bases. The trim removed 6 bases at V and 4 bases at J, leaving 8 bases unmatched. The CDR3 is made up of 15 amino acids. In germline, CDR1 is MNHGY, CDR2 SAAAGT. In nucleotides, the CDR3 is TGTGCCAGCAGGGAAGGGACAGGTCATTACAATGAGCAGTTCTTC. Its translation is CASREGTGHYNEQFF.

The V gene is TRBV11-3, the J gene TRBJ2-1; 8 bases are shared with TRBD1. The germline V gene has CDR1 SGHNT and CDR2 YENEEA. V lost 3 bases to trimming and J lost 0 bases; unmatched junction nucleotides: 1. The CDR3 spans 15 residues. CDR3 DNA sequence: TGTGCCAGCAGCTTCGACAGGGGCTCCTACAATGAGCAGTTCTTC. Its translation is CASSFDRGSYNEQFF. Looking up the rest from reference TRBV11-3 and TRBJ2-1 gives the full variable domain: EAGVVQSPRYKIIEKKQPVAFWCNPISGHNTLYWYLQNLGQGPELLIRYENEEAVDDSQLPKDRFSAERLKGVDSTLKIQPAELGDSAVYLCASSFDRGSYNEQFFGPGTRLTVL.